This passage covers 10 T cell receptor beta chains from one sample sequenced in a study of cytomegalovirus exposure and HLA in healthy donors. Libraries were prepared by immunoSEQ multiplex PCR; TCRdb keeps only in-frame clonotypes and omits some of them. The sample includes about 130,000 clones, 70% to 85% of them seen just once. The sequenced sample was PBMCs. Source of these receptors: a man aged 30-40 years in good health and CMV-seropositive.

This sequence joins TRBV10-2 and TRBJ1-5; D remains unclear. The CDR3 has 14 amino acids. In germline, CDR1 is WSHSY, CDR2 SAAADI. V was clipped by 0 bases and J by 9 bases, with 12 bases between them. The CDR3 reads CASSESGRLGPQHF. The CDR3 nucleotides are TGCGCCAGCAGTGAGTCGGGCAGGCTGGGGCCCCAGCATTTT.

As concerns this clone: Other DNA sequences in this specimen translate into the identical CDR3. V is TRBV18 and J is TRBJ1-4, with TRBD1 matching 11 bases. The CDR3 loop spans 15 amino acids. Per the germline V gene, CDR1 is KGHSH and CDR2 is LQKENI. J lost 2 bases, V lost 6 bases, and 2 bases had no gene match. Here the CDR3 reads CASSRDRGTNEKLFF. CDR3 DNA: TGTGCCAGCTCGCGGGACAGGGGGACTAATGAAAAACTGTTTTTT.

The CDR3 DNA reads TGTGCCAGCAGTGAAATAGCGGGAGGGAATGAGCAGTTCTTC. This codes for CASSEIAGGNEQFF. The chain combines TRBV6-1 with TRBJ2-1; 11 bases map to TRBD2. Germline V gene sequence: CDR1 MNHNS, CDR2 SASEGT. The J segment lost 7 bases and the V segment lost 2 bases, leaving 1 base of the junction unmatched. This CDR3 is built from 14 residues.

The CDR3 spells CSGGEDGYTF. The CDR3, as DNA: TGCAGCGGGGGGGAGGATGGCTACACCTTC. The chain is built from TRBV29-1 and TRBJ1-2, with D possibly matching TRBD1 (5 bases). The V end was cut by 7 bases, the J end by 6 bases, with 9 bases between. Looked up from germline, CDR1 is SQVTM and CDR2 is ANQGSEA. The CDR3 extends over 10 amino acids.

This clone has more than one count but fewer than ten. The J gene is TRBJ1-2, the V gene TRBV5-1; a weak D match, TRBD1 (5 bases). The CDR3 length is 14 residues. V lost 0 bases and J 4 bases, leaving 10 bases between the germline ends. Germline CDR1 is SGHRS and CDR2 is YFSETQ. The CDR3 here is CASSLDKGLYGYTF. The CDR3 DNA reads as TGCGCCAGCAGCTTGGATAAGGGGCTCTATGGCTACACCTTC.

This clone was observed a single time. This sequence joins TRBV7-8 and TRBJ2-7; D call uncertain. Per germline, CDR1 SGHVS and CDR2 FQNEAQ. Trimming shortened V by 2 bases and J by 3 bases, and 11 bases separated the two germline ends. The CDR3 is 14 residues long. The CDR3 coding sequence is TGTGCCAGCAGCTTATGGGCCTCAGACTACGAGCAGTACTTC. It specifies CASSLWASDYEQYF.

The V gene is TRBV9, the J gene TRBJ1-2; D remains ambiguous. Germline loops: CDR1 SGDLS, CDR2 YYNGEE. The CDR3 sequence is 15 residues long. Trimming took 0 bases from V and 1 from J, leaving 10 bases between them. CDR3: CASSVASGNNYGYTF. In DNA, the CDR3 is TGTGCCAGCAGCGTAGCGTCGGGAAATAACTATGGCTACACCTTC.

The chain has TRBV7-2 and TRBJ1-2; TRBD1 aligns across 9 bases. With 4 bases clipped from V and 4 bases from J, the junction kept 4 bases outside the gene matches. The CDR3 has 14 residues. Germline CDR1 and CDR2: SGHTA and FQGNSA. The CDR3 DNA reads as TGTGCCAGCAGCTCCCTGGGACAGGGCTATGGCTACACCTTC. Its translation is CASSSLGQGYGYTF.

This clone was seen once. The chain couples TRBV9 to TRBJ1-2, with 7 bases that match TRBD1. CDR3 length: 16 residues. Trimming removed 1 base from V and 0 bases from J; junction bases left unmatched: 6. The germline CDR1 and CDR2 sequences are SGDLS and YYNGEE. CDR3 in DNA: TGTGCCAGCAGCGTATCAGGGGGGCCCCCTAACTATGGCTACACCTTC. Its translation: CASSVSGGPPNYGYTF.

The V and J genes are TRBV18 and TRBJ2-3; no firm D call. The CDR3 covers 13 residues. The V gene lost 6 bases and the J gene lost 2 bases, with 9 bases spanning the gap. Germline V gene lookup returns CDR1 KGHSH and CDR2 LQKENI. CDR3 sequence (DNA): TGTGCCAGCTCGCCCGACTCCACAGATACGCAGTATTTT. Residues: CASSPDSTDTQYF.